This entry features one T cell receptor beta chain sequence. What it binds is not known. The source of the sample is a study of shared clonotypes between healthy human individuals. Findings and limits, study-wide: Memory subsets generally showed lower estimated richness than naive subsets. Clonotype sharing among the donors was expected to vary with sequencing depth.

Each of the donors was a healthy adult who was HIV-negative and had not had a recent acute infection or vaccination. Sequencing used immunoSEQ multiplex PCR; TCRdb keeps in-frame clones, though not all of them. The sample carries some 2,500,000 clones, around 90% recorded once. Per germline, CDR1 MNHEY and CDR2 SMNVEV (reference sequence). CDR3 length equals 14 residues. V trimming: 6 bases; J trimming: 5 bases; junction bases outside the gene matches: 9. The sequencing input was naive CD4+ T cells from PBMCs. Indicated subset: CD45RA+ positively selected. This clonotype originated in a man aged 18 to 29 in good health. Some clones in this sample may be carry-over from other donors' samples. This sequence joins TRBV27 and TRBJ2-7, with 8 bases lining up with TRBD1. CDR3: CASRTMDRDHEQYF. In DNA, the CDR3 is TGTGCCAGCAGGACGATGGACAGGGACCACGAGCAGTACTTC.